The 23 T cell receptor beta chains listed next were all sequenced from one sample in a study of blood T cell repertoires in COVID-19. The assay was immunoSEQ multiplex PCR, and TCRdb's table has in-frame clones only and misses some. The repertoire has 250,000 to 350,000 clones, roughly 83% of them found once; the top ten carry 1.4% to 1.5%. Sequenced sample: peripheral blood. The receptor set was obtained from a human donor with COVID-19, enrolled during active disease. The donor label of this sample is uncertain.

The chain employs TRBV28 and TRBJ1-1; perhaps TRBD1 as D (5 bases). CDR3 length: 20 amino acids. Germline assignment: CDR1 MDHEN and CDR2 SYDVKM. Trimming took 1 base from V and 3 from J, leaving 27 bases between them. The CDR3 is CASSLFVGGLQSLGDTEAFF. CDR3 in DNA: TGTGCCAGCAGTTTATTTGTGGGTGGGCTCCAGTCCCTAGGGGACACTGAAGCTTTCTTT.

This clone has just a few counts. This chain uses TRBV30 with TRBJ1-5; D remains ambiguous. From germline, CDR1 is GTSNPN and CDR2 SVGIG (reference sequence). V was cut by 1 base and J by 7 bases, with 11 bases left in between. The CDR3 extends over 13 amino acids. CDR3 in DNA: TGTGCCTGGAGTGGAGGGCTATCCCAGCCCCAGCATTTT. Amino acids: CAWSGGLSQPQHF.

The J gene is TRBJ2-1, the V gene TRBV7-9; D uncertain. V was clipped by 2 bases and J by 3 bases, with 14 bases between them. This CDR3 comprises 16 residues. CDR1 is SEHNR, CDR2 FQNEAQ, per germline (reference sequence). The CDR3 loop is CASSLNLQSRYNEQFF. Here the CDR3 DNA reads TGTGCCAGCAGCTTAAACCTCCAAAGCCGCTACAATGAGCAGTTCTTC.

The chain is built from TRBV2 and TRBJ2-1; D ambiguous. The CDR3 contains 12 residues. V was shortened by 6 bases and J by 12 bases, with 15 bases between the two germline ends. Germline CDR1 reads SNHLY; CDR2 reads FYNNEI. The CDR3 reads CASSLRGEGQFF. The CDR3 DNA reads TGTGCCAGCAGCCTGCGAGGTGAAGGGCAGTTCTTC. The full variable domain, completed using reference TRBV2 and TRBJ2-1, is EPEVTQTPSHQVTQMGQEVILRCVPISNHLYFYWYRQILGQKVEFLVSFYNNEISEKSEIFDDQFSVERPDGSNFTLKIRSTKLEDSAMYFCASSLRGEGQFFGPGTRLTVL.

The chain is built from TRBV28 and TRBJ2-5; TRBD2 agrees at 8 bases. CDR3 length: 13 residues. With 7 bases clipped from V and 4 bases from J, the junction kept 5 bases outside the gene matches. Germline lookup yields CDR1 MDHEN and CDR2 SYDVKM. The CDR3 DNA reads as TGTGCCAGCACTTCGGGGGGGGGAGAGACCCAGTACTTC. Translating it yields CASTSGGGETQYF.

The rearrangement uses TRBV28 and TRBJ1-2; D call uncertain. CDR3 length equals 13 residues. Germline assignment: CDR1 MDHEN and CDR2 SYDVKM. V was trimmed by 4 bases and J by 4 bases, leaving 10 bases between them. The CDR3 sequence is CASSSGRSYGYTF. The DNA for the CDR3 is TGTGCCAGCAGTTCCGGCAGGTCCTATGGCTACACCTTC.

The rearrangement links TRBV19 to TRBJ1-1; TRBD1 might be the D (5 bases). Germline V CDR1 and CDR2: LNHDA, SQIVND (reference sequence). The CDR3 has 14 residues. The germline V and J ends were trimmed by 7 bases and 4 bases, with 16 bases remaining between them. As DNA, the CDR3 is TGTGCCAGTAAACCTATCGGGGGTGGCACTGAAGCTTTCTTT. It yields the protein CASKPIGGGTEAFF.

CDR3 region: CAWRGSRRDNSPLHF. CDR3 DNA: TGTGCCTGGAGGGGGAGCAGGCGGGATAATTCACCCCTCCACTTT. The V call is TRBV30, the J call TRBJ1-6, with no clear D. The CDR3 extends over 15 amino acids. In germline, CDR1 is GTSNPN, CDR2 SVGIG (reference sequence). Trimming took off 3 bases at V and 5 bases at J, with 14 bases between the two ends.

This chain uses TRBV29-1 with TRBJ2-1, with D maybe TRBD1 (6 bases). With 8 bases removed from V and 2 bases from J, the gap between germline ends came to 10 bases. Per germline, CDR1 SQVTM and CDR2 ANQGSEA. The CDR3 extends over 12 amino acids. CDR3 sequence reads: CSWTAAYNEQFF. CDR3 coding DNA: TGCAGCTGGACAGCTGCCTACAATGAGCAGTTCTTC.

V usage is TRBV28 and J usage is TRBJ1-3, with no clear D. The CDR3 runs 14 residues. V was cut by 3 bases and J by 2 bases, with 8 bases left in between. Germline loops: CDR1 MDHEN, CDR2 SYDVKM. DNA of the CDR3: TGTGCCAGCAGTTTGAGTCATCCTGGAAACACCATATATTTT. Amino acids: CASSLSHPGNTIYF.

V is TRBV10-2 and J is TRBJ2-1; 10 nucleotides line up with TRBD2. This CDR3 is 15 amino acids long. The germline V gene encodes CDR1 WSHSY and CDR2 SAAADI. The trim removed 4 bases at V and 7 bases at J, leaving 7 bases unmatched. The CDR3: CASSGASGRANEQFF. The CDR3 region has the DNA TGCGCCAGCAGTGGGGCGAGCGGGAGGGCTAATGAGCAGTTCTTC.

This chain joins TRBV2 and TRBJ2-2, with D possibly being TRBD2 (6 bases). The CDR3 has 13 residues. V lost 5 bases to trimming and J lost 4 bases, with 8 bases between them. Germline CDR1 is SNHLY and CDR2 is FYNNEI. In DNA, the CDR3 is TGTGCCAGCAGTCGGGGGATCACCGGGGAGCTGTTTTTT. It codes for CASSRGITGELFF.

The chain combines TRBV7-2 with TRBJ2-1, with a possible D match to TRBD2 (6 bases). The germline gives CDR1 SGHTA, CDR2 FQGNSA. CDR3 length: 16 amino acids. V lost 0 bases to trimming and J lost 7 bases, with 16 bases between them. CDR3 nucleotides: TGTGCCAGCAGCTTAGCCGGGACTTCGCCCTTTAATGAGCAGTTCTTC. This gives the protein CASSLAGTSPFNEQFF. Based on the CDR3 plus reference TRBV7-2 and TRBJ2-1, the full variable domain is GAGVSQSPSNKVTEKGKDVELRCDPISGHTALYWYRQSLGQGLEFLIYFQGNSAPDKSGLPSDRFSAERTGGSVSTLTIQRTQQEDSAVYLCASSLAGTSPFNEQFFGPGTRLTVL.

CDR3 coding DNA: TGTGCCAGTAGCCCGACAGCGAGCAATCAGCCCCAGCATTTT. Translating it yields CASSPTASNQPQHF. This chain connects TRBV19 to TRBJ1-5; maybe TRBD1 (5 bases). Trimming took off 6 bases at V and 1 base at J, with 10 bases between the two ends. CDR1 is LNHDA and CDR2 is SQIVND in the germline V gene (reference sequence). The CDR3 has 14 residues.

The J gene is TRBJ1-2, the V gene TRBV28, with D tentatively TRBD1 (5 bases). Trimming stripped 6 bases from V and 5 bases from J, with 10 bases between. Germline-derived CDR1 and CDR2 are MDHEN and SYDVKM. CDR3 length: 12 amino acids. CDR3 sequence reads: CASSTTEYGYTF. As DNA, the CDR3 is TGTGCCAGCAGCACGACAGAGTATGGCTACACCTTC.

The V gene is TRBV7-9, the J gene TRBJ2-5; D uncertain. The V gene's germline CDR1 is SEHNR and CDR2 FQNEAQ (reference sequence). The CDR3 is 11 residues long. Trimming took off 4 bases at V and 5 bases at J, with 5 bases between the two ends. The CDR3 DNA reads TGTGCCAGCAGCTCCTCGGAGACCCAGTACTTC. Protein sequence: CASSSSETQYF. The full variable domain, rest sourced from reference TRBV7-9 and TRBJ2-5, is DTGVSQNPRHKITKRGQNVTFRCDPISEHNRLYWYRQTLGQGPEFLTYFQNEAQLEKSRLLSDRFSAERPKGSFSTLEIQRTEQGDSAMYLCASSSSETQYFGPGTRLLVL.

This chain joins TRBV6-5 and TRBJ2-7; 11 nucleotides agree with TRBD2. With 3 bases clipped from V and 1 base from J, the junction kept 2 bases outside the gene matches. CDR3 size: 15 residues. Germline V gene data show CDR1 as MNHEY and CDR2 as SVGAGI. DNA of the CDR3: TGTGCCAGCAGTTATCGACTAGCGGGGTCCTACGAGCAGTACTTC. Its protein product is CASSYRLAGSYEQYF.

This chain uses TRBV28 with TRBJ1-5; perhaps TRBD1 as D (6 bases). The CDR3 spans 14 residues. V lost 5 bases and J lost 4, with 12 bases in between. Germline CDR1 and CDR2: MDHEN and SYDVKM. CDR3 amino acids: CASSITQGNQPQHF. The DNA for the CDR3 is TGTGCCAGCAGTATAACGCAGGGGAATCAGCCCCAGCATTTT.

The J gene is TRBJ1-2, the V gene TRBV11-1; D possibly corresponds to TRBD1 (6 bases). The V gene lost 1 base and the J gene lost 4 bases, with 16 bases spanning the gap. The CDR3 is 16 amino acids. CDR1 is SGHAT, CDR2 FQDESV, per germline (reference sequence). CDR3 sequence: CASSLDRQGSSYGYTF. The DNA for the CDR3 is TGTGCCAGCAGCTTAGACAGGCAGGGGAGCTCCTATGGCTACACCTTC. The full variable domain, with the rest looked up from reference TRBV11-1 and TRBJ1-2, is EAEVAQSPRYKITEKSQAVAFWCDPISGHATLYWYRQILGQGPELLVQFQDESVVDDSQLPKDRFSAERLKGVDSTLKIQPAELGDSAMYLCASSLDRQGSSYGYTFGSGTRLTVV.

The V call is TRBV7-2, the J call TRBJ2-2; 9 bases line up with TRBD2. Germline V gene data show CDR1 as SGHTA and CDR2 as FQGNSA. This CDR3 contains 15 residues. After removal of 4 bases from V and 5 bases from J, the junction contained 5 bases not matched to a gene. The CDR3 coding sequence is TGTGCCAGCAGCTCCTTAGCGGGAGAGACCGGGGAGCTGTTTTTT. Translated, it gives CASSSLAGETGELFF.

This chain connects TRBV3-1 (or the pseudogene TRBV3-2) to TRBJ1-5, with D possibly TRBD1 on 6 matching bases. CDR1 and CDR2 from the germline V gene are LGHDT and YNNKEL (reference sequence). The CDR3 spans 14 residues. The V gene lost 3 bases and the J gene lost 6 bases, with 12 bases spanning the gap. Here the CDR3 DNA reads TGTGCCAGCAGCCAGAGGGGGGGAAGTCAGCCCCAGCATTTT. Amino acid sequence: CASSQRGGSQPQHF.

The V call is TRBV7-3, the J call TRBJ2-5, with 7 positions matching TRBD1. There are 13 residues in the CDR3. Germline trimming cut 8 bases from V and 5 bases from J; bases unmatched to any gene: 8. CDR1 and CDR2 from the germline V gene are SGHTA and FQGTGA. The CDR3 loop is CASGTGVMETQYF. Written as DNA, the CDR3 is TGTGCCAGCGGCACAGGGGTAATGGAGACCCAGTACTTC.

The genes are TRBV28 and TRBJ2-7, with 11 positions matching TRBD2. With 5 bases clipped from V and 2 bases from J, the junction kept 5 bases outside the gene matches. Germline V gives CDR1 MDHEN, CDR2 SYDVKM. This CDR3 spans 15 amino acids. For the CDR3, the DNA is TGTGCCAGCAGTACACTAGCGGGAGTGGCCTACGAGCAGTACTTC. It codes for CASSTLAGVAYEQYF. Full variable domain (outside the CDR3, taken from reference TRBV28 and TRBJ2-7): DVKVTQSSRYLVKRTGEKVFLECVQDMDHENMFWYRQDPGLGLRLIYFSYDVKMKEKGDIPEGYSVSREKKERFSLILESASTNQTSMYLCASSTLAGVAYEQYFGPGTRLTVT.